The source of this T cell receptor beta chain is a study of breast tumors, draining lymph nodes, adjacent tissues. Many counts were recorded for this clonotype. A much larger clone differs by one base, so this may be a read error. MiXCR was run by TCRdb on the multiplex PCR reads, yielding one entry per CDR3 protein. This sample has hundreds of thousands of distinct CDR3 sequences, with about 32% found just once. The CDR3 contains 19 residues. From germline, CDR1 is SEHNR and CDR2 FQNEAQ (reference sequence). Breast cancer patients provided tissue from their axillary draining lymph nodes. The J gene is TRBJ2-6, the V gene TRBV7-9; TRBD1 agrees at 7 bases. The TCR originated in a female donor with breast cancer. Some clones in this sample may be carry-over from other donors' samples. Sequencing input: axillary lymph node tissue. As DNA, the CDR3 is TGTGCCAGCAGCTTAGGAATGGGACAGAAGTTCTCTGGGCCCAACGTCCTGACTTTC. As protein: CASSLGMGQKFSGPNVLTF.